Sequencing of this T cell receptor (beta chain) was carried out in a study of monozygotic twins with inflammatory bowel disease. TCRdb reprocessed the 5' RACE reads and keeps a single row for each CDR3 protein, giving no DNA. The specimen's table records about 380,000 distinct CDR3 sequences. The clonotype comes from a human donor with ulcerative colitis or Crohn's disease, or a healthy co-twin of an affected twin (not recorded which). The sample taken for sequencing was blood.

CDR3 in amino acids: CASKYSVASYEQYF. This chain connects TRBV3-1 to TRBJ2-7. CDR1 LGHDT and CDR2 YNNKEL come from the germline V gene (reference sequence). The CDR3 runs to 14 residues.